Given below is one T cell receptor (beta chain) in context. The antigen is unknown. The data were taken from a study of Graves' ophthalmopathy and Graves' hyperthyroidism. About the research overall: No ophthalmopathy within 18 months of follow-up signified stable hyperthyroidism. Study conclusions and caveats: Detection in blood was also observed for most expanded thyroid clonotypes above 0.001 frequency. Ophthalmopathy versus stable hyperthyroidism: 13-signature model gave around 90% sensitivity, 81.08% specificity.

RNA transcripts provided the template for amplifying TCR beta CDR3 regions. An initial RT-PCR round employing HTBI primers preceded a second-round multiplex PCR. One entry per CDR3 protein, called by TCRdb with MiXCR from the multiplex PCR reads. The sample carries around 590,000 distinct CDR3 sequences, under 40% recorded once. Additional autoimmune diseases, uncontrolled infections, pregnancy or lactation disqualified patients. Germline V lookup: CDR1 SQVTM, CDR2 ANQGSEA. Trimming at V came to 5 bases and at J to 6 bases, leaving 4 bases not matched to a gene. CDR3 length equals 13 residues. This sequence joins TRBV29-1 and TRBJ2-1; 10 nucleotides match TRBD2. This receptor was obtained from an adult man with Graves' hyperthyroidism. Sequenced sample: peripheral blood or thyroid tissue (not recorded which). The CDR3 protein is CSVTRTSGNEQFF. DNA for the CDR3: TGCAGCGTTACCCGGACTAGCGGCAATGAGCAGTTCTTC.